This T cell receptor (beta chain) came from a study of cytomegalovirus exposure and HLA in healthy donors. The germline CDR1 and CDR2 sequences are SGHNT and YYREEE (reference sequence). V dropped 2 bases and J dropped 5; count of bases not matched to a gene: 9. CDR3 length equals 15 residues. The PCR contained 60 Vbeta and 13 Jbeta primers. Generated by immunoSEQ multiplex PCR, the TCRdb table keeps only in-frame clones and is missing some. The data show fewer than 140,000 clones, roughly 70% seen once. This sequence originates from a male donor in good health and CMV-seropositive. Sequenced material: PBMCs. The chain is built from TRBV5-4 and TRBJ1-2; 7 bases agree with TRBD1. In nucleotides, the CDR3 is TGTGCCAGCAGCTTCTCCGTCGGGACAGAATATGGCTACACCTTC. It translates to CASSFSVGTEYGYTF.